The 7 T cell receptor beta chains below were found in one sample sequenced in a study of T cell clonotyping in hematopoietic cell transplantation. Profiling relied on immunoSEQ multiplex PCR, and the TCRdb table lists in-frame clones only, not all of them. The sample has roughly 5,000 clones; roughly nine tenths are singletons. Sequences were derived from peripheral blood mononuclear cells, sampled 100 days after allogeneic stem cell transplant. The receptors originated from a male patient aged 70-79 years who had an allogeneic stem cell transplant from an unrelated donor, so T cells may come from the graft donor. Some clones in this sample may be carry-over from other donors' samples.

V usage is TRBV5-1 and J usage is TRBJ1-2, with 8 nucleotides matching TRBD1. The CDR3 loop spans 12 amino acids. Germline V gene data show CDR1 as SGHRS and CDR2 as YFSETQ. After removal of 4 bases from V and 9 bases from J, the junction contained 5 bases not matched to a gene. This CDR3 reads CASSVGQGSYTF. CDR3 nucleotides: TGCGCCAGCAGCGTTGGACAGGGAAGCTACACCTTC.

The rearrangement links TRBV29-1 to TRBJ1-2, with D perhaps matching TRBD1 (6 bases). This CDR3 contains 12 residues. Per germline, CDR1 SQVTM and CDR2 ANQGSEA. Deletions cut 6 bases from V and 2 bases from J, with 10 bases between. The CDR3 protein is CSVEDRNYGYTF. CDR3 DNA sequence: TGCAGCGTGGAGGACAGAAACTATGGCTACACCTTC.

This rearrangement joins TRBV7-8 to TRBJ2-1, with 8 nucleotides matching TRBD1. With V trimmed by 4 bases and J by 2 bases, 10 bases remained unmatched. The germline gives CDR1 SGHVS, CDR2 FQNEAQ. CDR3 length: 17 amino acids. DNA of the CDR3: TGTGCCAGCAGCTCGTCCGGGACAGGATTCGCCTACAATGAGCAGTTCTTC. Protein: CASSSSGTGFAYNEQFF.

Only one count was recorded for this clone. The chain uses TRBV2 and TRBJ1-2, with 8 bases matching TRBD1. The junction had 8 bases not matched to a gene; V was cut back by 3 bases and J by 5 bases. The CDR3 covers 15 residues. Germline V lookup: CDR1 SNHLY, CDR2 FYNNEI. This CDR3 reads CASSEGRTGPYGYTF. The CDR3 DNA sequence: TGTGCCAGCAGTGAGGGTCGGACAGGGCCTTATGGCTACACCTTC.

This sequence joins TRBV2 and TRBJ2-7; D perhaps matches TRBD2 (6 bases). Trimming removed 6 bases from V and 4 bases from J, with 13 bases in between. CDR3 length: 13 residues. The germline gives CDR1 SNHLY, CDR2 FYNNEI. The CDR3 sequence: CASRGSGRYEQYF. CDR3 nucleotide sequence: TGTGCCAGCAGAGGTAGCGGCCGATACGAGCAGTACTTC.

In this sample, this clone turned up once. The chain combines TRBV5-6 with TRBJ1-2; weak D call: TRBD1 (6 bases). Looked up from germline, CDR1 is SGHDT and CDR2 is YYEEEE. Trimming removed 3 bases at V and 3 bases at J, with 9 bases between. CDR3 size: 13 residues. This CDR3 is CASSSQGHYGYTF. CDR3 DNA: TGTGCCAGCAGCTCACAGGGCCACTATGGCTACACCTTC.

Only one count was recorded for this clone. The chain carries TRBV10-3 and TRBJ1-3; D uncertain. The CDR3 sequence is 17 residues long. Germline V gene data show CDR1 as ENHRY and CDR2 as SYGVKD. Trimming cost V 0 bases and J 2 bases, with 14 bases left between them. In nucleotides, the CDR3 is TGTGCCATCAGTGAGTCTGGCGAGCTCTACCCTGGAAACACCATATATTTT. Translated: CAISESGELYPGNTIYF.